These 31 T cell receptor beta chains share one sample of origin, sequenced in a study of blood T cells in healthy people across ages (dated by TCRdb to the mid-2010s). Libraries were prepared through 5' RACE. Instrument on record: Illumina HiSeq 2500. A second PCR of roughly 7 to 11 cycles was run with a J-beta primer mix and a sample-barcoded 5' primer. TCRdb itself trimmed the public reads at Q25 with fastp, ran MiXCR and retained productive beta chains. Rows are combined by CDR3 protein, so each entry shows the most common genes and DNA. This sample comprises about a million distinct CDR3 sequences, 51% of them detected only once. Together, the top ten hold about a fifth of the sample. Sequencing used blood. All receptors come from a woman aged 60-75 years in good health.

The chain's CDR3 is CASSQDVGGRYEQYF. The DNA for the CDR3 is TGTGCCAGCAGCCAAGACGTTGGCGGGAGGTACGAGCAGTACTTC. The chain has TRBV14 and TRBJ2-7; 8 bases agree with TRBD2. This CDR3 contains 15 residues. Germline V CDR1 and CDR2: SGHDN, FVKESK. With 0 bases clipped from V and 4 bases from J, the junction kept 5 bases outside the gene matches.

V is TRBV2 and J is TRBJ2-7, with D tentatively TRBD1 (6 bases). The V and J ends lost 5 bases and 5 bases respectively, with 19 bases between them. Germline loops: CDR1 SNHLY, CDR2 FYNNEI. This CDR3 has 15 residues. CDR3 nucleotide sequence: TGTGCCAGCAGTCAACCAAGACACAGGGACCACGAGCAGTACTTC. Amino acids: CASSQPRHRDHEQYF.

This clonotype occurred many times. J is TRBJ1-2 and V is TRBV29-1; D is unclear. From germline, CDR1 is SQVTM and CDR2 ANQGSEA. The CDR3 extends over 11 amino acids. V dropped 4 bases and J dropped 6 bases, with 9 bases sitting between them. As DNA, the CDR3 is TGCAGCGTTGTTTGGGGAGATGGCTACACCTTC. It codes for CSVVWGDGYTF.

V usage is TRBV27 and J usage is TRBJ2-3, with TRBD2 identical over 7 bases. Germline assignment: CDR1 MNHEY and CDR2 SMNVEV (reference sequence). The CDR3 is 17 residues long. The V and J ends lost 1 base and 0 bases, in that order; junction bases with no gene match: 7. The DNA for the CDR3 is TGTGCCAGCAGTTTATTCCTGTCAGCGGGAAGCACAGATACGCAGTATTTT. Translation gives CASSLFLSAGSTDTQYF.

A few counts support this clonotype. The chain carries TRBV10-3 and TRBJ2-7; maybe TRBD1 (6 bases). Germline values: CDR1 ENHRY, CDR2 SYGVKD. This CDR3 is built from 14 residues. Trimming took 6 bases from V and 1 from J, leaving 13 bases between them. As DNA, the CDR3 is TGTGCCATCAGCCCTAGACAGGCTTCCTACGAGCAGTACTTC. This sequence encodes CAISPRQASYEQYF.

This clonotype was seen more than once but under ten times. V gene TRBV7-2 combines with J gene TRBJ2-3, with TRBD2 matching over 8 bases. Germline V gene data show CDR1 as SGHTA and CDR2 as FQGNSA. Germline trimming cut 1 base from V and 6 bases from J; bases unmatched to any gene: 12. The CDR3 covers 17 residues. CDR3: CASSLGVAGGLRDTQYF. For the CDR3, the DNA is TGTGCCAGCAGCTTAGGTGTTGCGGGGGGCCTAAGGGATACGCAGTATTTT.

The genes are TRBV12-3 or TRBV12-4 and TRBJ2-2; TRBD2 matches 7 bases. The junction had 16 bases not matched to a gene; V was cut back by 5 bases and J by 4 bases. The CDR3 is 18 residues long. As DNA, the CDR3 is TGTGCCAGCAGTCCCTCTAGGGGAGGGCCATCTGGCACCGGGGAGCTGTTTTTT. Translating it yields CASSPSRGGPSGTGELFF.

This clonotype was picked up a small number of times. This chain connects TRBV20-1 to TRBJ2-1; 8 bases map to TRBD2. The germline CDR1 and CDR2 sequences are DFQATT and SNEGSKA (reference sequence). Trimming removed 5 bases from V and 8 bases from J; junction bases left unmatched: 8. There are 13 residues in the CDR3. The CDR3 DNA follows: TGCAGTGCTTTGGGTAGCGGGACCGATGAGCAGTTCTTC. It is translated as CSALGSGTDEQFF.

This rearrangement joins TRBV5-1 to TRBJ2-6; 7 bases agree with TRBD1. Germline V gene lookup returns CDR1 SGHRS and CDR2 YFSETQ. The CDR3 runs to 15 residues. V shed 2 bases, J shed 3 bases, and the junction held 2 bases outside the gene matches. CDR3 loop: CASSFSGGGANVLTF. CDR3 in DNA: TGCGCCAGCAGCTTTTCAGGGGGTGGGGCCAACGTCCTGACTTTC. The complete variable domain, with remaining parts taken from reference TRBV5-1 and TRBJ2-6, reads KAGVTQTPRYLIKTRGQQVTLSCSPISGHRSVSWYQQTPGQGLQFLFEYFSETQRNKGNFPGRFSGRQFSNSRSEMNVSTLELGDSALYLCASSFSGGGANVLTFGAGSRLTVL.

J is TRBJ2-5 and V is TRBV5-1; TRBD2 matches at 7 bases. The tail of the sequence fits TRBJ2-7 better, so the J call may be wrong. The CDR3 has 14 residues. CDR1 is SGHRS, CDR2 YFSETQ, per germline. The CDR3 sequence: CASSHTRGGYEQYF. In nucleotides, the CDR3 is TGCGCCAGCAGCCACACACGGGGAGGGTACGAGCAGTACTTC.

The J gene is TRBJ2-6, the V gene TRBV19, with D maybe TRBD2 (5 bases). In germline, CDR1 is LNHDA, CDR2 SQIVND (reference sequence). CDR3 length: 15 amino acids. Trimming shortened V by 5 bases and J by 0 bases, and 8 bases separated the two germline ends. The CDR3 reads CASSPEDSGANVLTF. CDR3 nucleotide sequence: TGTGCCAGTAGTCCGGAGGACTCTGGGGCCAACGTCCTGACTTTC.

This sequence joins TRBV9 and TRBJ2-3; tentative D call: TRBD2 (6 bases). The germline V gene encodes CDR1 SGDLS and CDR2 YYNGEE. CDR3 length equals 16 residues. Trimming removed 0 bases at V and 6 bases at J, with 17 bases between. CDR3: CASSVAFDPRGDTQYF. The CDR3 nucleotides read TGTGCCAGCAGCGTAGCATTCGACCCGCGGGGTGATACGCAGTATTTT.

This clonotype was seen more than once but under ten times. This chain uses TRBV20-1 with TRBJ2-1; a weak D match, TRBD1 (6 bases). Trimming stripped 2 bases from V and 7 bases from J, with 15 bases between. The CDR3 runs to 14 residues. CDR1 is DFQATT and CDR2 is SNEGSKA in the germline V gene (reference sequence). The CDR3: CSARTPGHRNEQFF. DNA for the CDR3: TGCAGTGCTAGAACCCCGGGACACCGAAATGAGCAGTTCTTC.

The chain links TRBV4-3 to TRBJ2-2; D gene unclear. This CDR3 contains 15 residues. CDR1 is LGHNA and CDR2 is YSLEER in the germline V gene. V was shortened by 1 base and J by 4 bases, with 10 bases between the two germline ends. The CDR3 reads CASSQVFGVTGELFF. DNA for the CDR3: TGCGCCAGCAGCCAAGTTTTTGGGGTCACCGGGGAGCTGTTTTTT.

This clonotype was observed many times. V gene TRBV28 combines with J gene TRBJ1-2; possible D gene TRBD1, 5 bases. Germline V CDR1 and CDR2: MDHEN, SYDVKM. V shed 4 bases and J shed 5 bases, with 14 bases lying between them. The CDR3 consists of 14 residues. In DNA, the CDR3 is TGTGCCAGCAGTTGGGACGTCTGGGGTTATGGCTACACCTTC. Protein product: CASSWDVWGYGYTF.

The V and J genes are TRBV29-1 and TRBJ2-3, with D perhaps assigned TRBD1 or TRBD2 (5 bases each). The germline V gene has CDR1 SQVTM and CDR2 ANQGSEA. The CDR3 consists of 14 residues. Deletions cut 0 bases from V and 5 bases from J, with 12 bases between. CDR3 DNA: TGCAGCGTTGAAGATGAGAGGGGCGGAGATACGCAGTATTTT. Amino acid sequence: CSVEDERGGDTQYF.

In nucleotides, the CDR3 is TGTGCCAGCAGTCCGAATAGGGACTACTCCTACGAGCAGTACTTC. Its translation is CASSPNRDYSYEQYF. The V and J genes are TRBV12-3 or TRBV12-4 and TRBJ2-7; 7 bases map to TRBD2. The CDR3 totals 15 residues. V shed 5 bases and J 0 bases; nucleotides not matched to a gene: 7.

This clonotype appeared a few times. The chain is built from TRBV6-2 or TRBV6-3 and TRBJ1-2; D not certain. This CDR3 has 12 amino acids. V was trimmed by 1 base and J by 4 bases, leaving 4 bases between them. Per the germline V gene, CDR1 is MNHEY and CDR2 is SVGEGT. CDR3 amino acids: CASSYLGYGYTF. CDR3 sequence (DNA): TGTGCCAGCAGTTACTTAGGCTATGGCTACACCTTC.

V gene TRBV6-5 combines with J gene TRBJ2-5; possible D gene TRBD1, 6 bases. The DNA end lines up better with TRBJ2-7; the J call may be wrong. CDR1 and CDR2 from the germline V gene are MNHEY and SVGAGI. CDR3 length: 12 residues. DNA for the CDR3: TGTGCCAGCGGCCGACAGGCCGACGAGCAGTACTTC. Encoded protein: CASGRQADEQYF.

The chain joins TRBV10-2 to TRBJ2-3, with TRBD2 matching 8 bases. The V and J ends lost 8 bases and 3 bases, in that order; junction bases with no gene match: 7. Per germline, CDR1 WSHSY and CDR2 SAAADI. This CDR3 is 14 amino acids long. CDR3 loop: CASSAGVTTDTQYF. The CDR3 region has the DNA TGCGCCAGCTCAGCGGGAGTCACGACAGATACGCAGTATTTT.

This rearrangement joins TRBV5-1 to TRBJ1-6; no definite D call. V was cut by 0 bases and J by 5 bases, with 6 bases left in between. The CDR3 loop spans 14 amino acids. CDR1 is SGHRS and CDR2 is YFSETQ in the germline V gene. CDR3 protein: CASSLVQNNSPLHF. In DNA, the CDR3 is TGCGCCAGCAGCTTGGTTCAGAATAATTCACCCCTCCACTTT.

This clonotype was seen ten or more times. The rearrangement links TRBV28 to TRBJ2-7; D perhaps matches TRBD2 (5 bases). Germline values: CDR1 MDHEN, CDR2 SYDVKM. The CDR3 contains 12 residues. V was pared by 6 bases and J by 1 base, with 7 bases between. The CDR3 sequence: CASRTGSYEQYF. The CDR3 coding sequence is TGTGCCAGCAGAACGGGGTCCTACGAGCAGTACTTC.

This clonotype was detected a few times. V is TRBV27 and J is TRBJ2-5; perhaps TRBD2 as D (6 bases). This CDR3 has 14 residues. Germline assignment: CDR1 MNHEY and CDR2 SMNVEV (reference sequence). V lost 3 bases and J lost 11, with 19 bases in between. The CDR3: CASSFRAGNNEQYF. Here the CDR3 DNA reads TGTGCCAGCAGTTTTCGGGCGGGAAACAATGAGCAGTACTTC.

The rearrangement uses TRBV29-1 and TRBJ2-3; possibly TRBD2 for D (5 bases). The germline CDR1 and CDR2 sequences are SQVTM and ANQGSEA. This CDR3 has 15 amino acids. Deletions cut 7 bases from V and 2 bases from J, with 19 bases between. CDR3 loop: CSGAGVRDLTDTQYF. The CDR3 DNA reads TGCAGCGGAGCCGGGGTTCGGGATCTCACAGATACGCAGTATTTT.

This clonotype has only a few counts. The chain's CDR3 is CSARGGRDTDTQYF. The CDR3 coding sequence is TGCAGTGCTAGAGGTGGGAGGGACACAGATACGCAGTATTTT. The chain couples TRBV20-1 to TRBJ2-3, with TRBD2 matching 7 bases. Germline lookup yields CDR1 DFQATT and CDR2 SNEGSKA (reference sequence). V gave up 1 base and J gave up 2 bases; unmatched junction bases: 3. The CDR3 is made up of 14 amino acids.

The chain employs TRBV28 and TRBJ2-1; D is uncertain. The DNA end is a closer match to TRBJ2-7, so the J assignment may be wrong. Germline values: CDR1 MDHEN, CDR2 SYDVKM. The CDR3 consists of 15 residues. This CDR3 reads CASSFVTSSYNEQYF. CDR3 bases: TGTGCCAGCAGTTTTGTGACGAGCTCCTACAATGAGCAGTACTTC.

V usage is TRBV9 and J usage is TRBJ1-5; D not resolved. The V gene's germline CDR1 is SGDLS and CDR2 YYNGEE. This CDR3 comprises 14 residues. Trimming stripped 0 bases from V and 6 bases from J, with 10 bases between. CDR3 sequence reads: CASSVGGAAQPQHF. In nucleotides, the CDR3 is TGTGCCAGCAGCGTAGGAGGAGCGGCTCAGCCCCAGCATTTT.

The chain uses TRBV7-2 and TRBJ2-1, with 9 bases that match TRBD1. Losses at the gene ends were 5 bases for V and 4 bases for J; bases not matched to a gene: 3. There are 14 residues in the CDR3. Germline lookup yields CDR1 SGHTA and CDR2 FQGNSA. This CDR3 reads CASSTDRGYNEQFF. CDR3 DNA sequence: TGTGCCAGCAGCACGGACAGGGGTTACAATGAGCAGTTCTTC.

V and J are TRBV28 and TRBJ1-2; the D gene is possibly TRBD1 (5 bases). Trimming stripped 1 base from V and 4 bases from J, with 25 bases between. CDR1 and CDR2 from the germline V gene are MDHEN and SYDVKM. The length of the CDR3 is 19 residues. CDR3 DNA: TGTGCCAGCAGTTTATTTCCGGCTAGAGACAGTGCCGCCCTCTATGGCTACACCTTC. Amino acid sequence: CASSLFPARDSAALYGYTF.

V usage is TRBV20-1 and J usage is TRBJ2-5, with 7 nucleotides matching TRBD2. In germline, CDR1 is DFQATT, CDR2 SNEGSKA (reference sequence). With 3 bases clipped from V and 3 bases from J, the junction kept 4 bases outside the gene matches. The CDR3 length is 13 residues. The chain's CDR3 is CSARRAGKETQYF. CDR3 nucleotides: TGCAGTGCTAGGAGAGCGGGAAAAGAGACCCAGTACTTC.

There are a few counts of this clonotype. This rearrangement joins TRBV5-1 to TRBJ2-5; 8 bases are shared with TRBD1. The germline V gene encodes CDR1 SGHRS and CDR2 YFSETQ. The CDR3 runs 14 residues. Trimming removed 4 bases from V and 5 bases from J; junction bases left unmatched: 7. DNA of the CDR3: TGCGCCAGCAGCGCGAGGACAGGGCTGGAGACCCAGTACTTC. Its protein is CASSARTGLETQYF.